These 13 T cell receptor beta chains were all obtained from the same sample, sequenced in a study of blood T cell repertoires in COVID-19. Assay used: immunoSEQ multiplex PCR; TCRdb lists only in-frame clones, some missing. The data show 150,000 to 180,000 clones, roughly four fifths seen once. Sequenced sample: PBMCs or T cells enriched from blood (not recorded which). These TCRs come from a man in his forties or fifties who had recovered from COVID-19.

V usage is TRBV14 and J usage is TRBJ1-1; TRBD1 agrees at 11 bases. The J segment lost 1 base and the V segment lost 4 bases, leaving 2 bases of the junction unmatched. The CDR3 is made up of 15 amino acids. Germline CDR1 and CDR2: SGHDN and FVKESK. The CDR3 reads CASSPGTGGNTEAFF. CDR3 bases: TGTGCCAGCAGCCCCGGGACAGGGGGGAACACTGAAGCTTTCTTT.

The chain has TRBV11-3 and TRBJ1-6, with D uncertain. The CDR3 extends over 15 amino acids. The ends were cut back, 6 bases at V and 12 bases at J, with 21 bases in the middle. Germline loops: CDR1 SGHNT, CDR2 YENEEA. CDR3 bases: TGTGCCAGCAGGAAAGGACTGATTATAGTTGGACCCCTCCACTTT. Translated, it gives CASRKGLIIVGPLHF.

The V call is TRBV5-6, the J call TRBJ1-1, with D perhaps matching TRBD1 (5 bases). The CDR3 length is 12 residues. Germline V gene data show CDR1 as SGHDT and CDR2 as YYEEEE. V was pared by 4 bases and J by 10 bases, with 14 bases between. CDR3 nucleotides: TGTGCCAGCAGCCCACGTTCCGGGGGAGCTTTCTTT. This sequence encodes CASSPRSGGAFF.

This clone was observed a single time. The rearrangement uses TRBV7-9 and TRBJ2-2; D might be TRBD2 (6 bases). The V end lost 6 bases, the J end lost 1 base, and 18 bases lay between the germline ends. This CDR3 is built from 17 residues. Germline CDR1 SEHNR, CDR2 FQNEAQ (reference sequence). CDR3 region: CASSFSDRGGNTGELFF. The CDR3 region has the DNA TGTGCCAGCAGTTTTAGCGACCGGGGAGGGAACACCGGGGAGCTGTTTTTT. The full variable domain, in which reference TRBV7-9 and TRBJ2-2 provide the parts outside the CDR3, is DTGVSQNPRHKITKRGQNVTFRCDPISEHNRLYWYRQTLGQGPEFLTYFQNEAQLEKSRLLSDRFSAERPKGSFSTLEIQRTEQGDSAMYLCASSFSDRGGNTGELFFGEGSRLTVL.

CDR3 sequence reads: CSATQGDTQYF. CDR3 nucleotides: TGCAGTGCAACACAGGGAGATACGCAGTATTTT. The V and J genes are TRBV20-1 and TRBJ2-3; weak D call: TRBD1 (6 bases). The V end was cut by 6 bases, the J end by 5 bases, with 9 bases between. This CDR3 region has 11 residues. Germline CDR1 reads DFQATT; CDR2 reads SNEGSKA (reference sequence).

This clone has just one count. The chain carries TRBV5-4 and TRBJ2-2; TRBD2 matches at 13 bases. Germline V gives CDR1 SGHNT, CDR2 YYREEE (reference sequence). J gave up 5 bases and V 4 bases, and 8 bases lay outside the gene matches. The CDR3 runs 17 residues. The chain's CDR3 is CASSELAGGPGTGELFF. The CDR3 nucleotides are TGTGCCAGCAGCGAACTAGCGGGGGGGCCTGGGACCGGGGAGCTGTTTTTT.

The CDR3 DNA sequence: TGTGCCAGCTCACCACAAGGGGACAGGGGGAGCTACGAGCAGTACTTC. This sequence encodes CASSPQGDRGSYEQYF. V usage is TRBV18 and J usage is TRBJ2-7; 11 nucleotides line up with TRBD1. CDR1 is KGHSH and CDR2 is LQKENI in the germline V gene. V lost 1 base and J lost 3; bases outside the gene matches: 5. The CDR3 runs 16 residues. Full variable domain (missing parts from reference TRBV18 and TRBJ2-7): NAGVMQNPRHLVRRRGQEARLRCSPMKGHSHVYWYRQLPEEGLKFMVYLQKENIIDESGMPKERFSAEFPKEGPSILRIQQVVRGDSAAYFCASSPQGDRGSYEQYFGPGTRLTVT.

This clone showed up just once. The J gene is TRBJ1-6, the V gene TRBV4-2; D is undetermined. In germline, CDR1 is LGHNA, CDR2 YNFKEQ. With 1 base removed from V and 0 bases from J, the gap between germline ends came to 10 bases. This CDR3 spans 17 amino acids. In DNA, the CDR3 is TGTGCCAGCAGCCAAGTGGAGATGAGCTCCTATAATTCACCCCTCCACTTT. It translates to CASSQVEMSSYNSPLHF.

This clone was observed a single time. This chain joins TRBV7-3 and TRBJ2-3; D is perhaps TRBD2 (5 bases). From germline, CDR1 is SGHTA and CDR2 FQGTGA. This CDR3 region has 16 residues. With 2 bases removed from V and 0 bases from J, the gap between germline ends came to 12 bases. The CDR3 loop reads CASSLGLMGSTDTQYF. The CDR3, as DNA: TGTGCCAGCAGCTTAGGACTTATGGGAAGCACAGATACGCAGTATTTT.

This clone appeared a single time. The chain joins TRBV7-2 to TRBJ2-7; 7 bases fit TRBD1. Germline V lookup: CDR1 SGHTA, CDR2 FQGNSA. This CDR3 region has 16 residues. The V segment lost 5 bases and the J segment 4 bases; nucleotides outside the gene matches: 14. In DNA form, the CDR3 reads TGTGCCAGCAGCCCCAGGGCACAAGGGACAGTATACGAGCAGTACTTC. Its protein product is CASSPRAQGTVYEQYF. The full variable domain, in which reference TRBV7-2 and TRBJ2-7 provide the parts outside the CDR3, is GAGVSQSPSNKVTEKGKDVELRCDPISGHTALYWYRQSLGQGLEFLIYFQGNSAPDKSGLPSDRFSAERTGGSVSTLTIQRTQQEDSAVYLCASSPRAQGTVYEQYFGPGTRLTVT.

V is TRBV9 and J is TRBJ2-1; 12 positions agree with TRBD2. Germline V gene sequence: CDR1 SGDLS, CDR2 YYNGEE. This CDR3 region has 13 residues. V lost 1 base, J lost 12 bases, and 2 bases stayed unmatched. CDR3 loop: CASSVTLAGGQFF. The CDR3 region has the DNA TGTGCCAGCAGCGTAACACTAGCGGGGGGGCAGTTCTTC.

The J gene is TRBJ1-1, the V gene TRBV6-5; possible D gene TRBD1, 6 bases. The CDR3 covers 14 residues. Germline assignment: CDR1 MNHEY and CDR2 SVGAGI. V lost 0 bases, J lost 11 bases, and 16 bases lay in between. CDR3 amino acids: CASSYSLGAFGAFF. CDR3 coding DNA: TGTGCCAGCAGTTACTCCTTGGGGGCTTTCGGCGCTTTCTTT.

This chain uses TRBV7-8 with TRBJ1-3; weak D call: TRBD1 (6 bases). CDR3 length: 17 amino acids. V was trimmed by 2 bases and J by 0 bases, leaving 14 bases between them. Germline values: CDR1 SGHVS, CDR2 FQNEAQ. CDR3 amino acids: CASSLSGGQSSGNTIYF. Here the CDR3 DNA reads TGTGCCAGCAGCTTATCGGGCGGACAGAGCTCTGGAAACACCATATATTTT.